Below, 5 T cell receptor beta chains from the same sample are listed, as sequenced in a study of cytomegalovirus exposure and HLA in healthy donors. Sequenced by immunoSEQ multiplex PCR; TCRdb stores in-frame clones only, minus some. The sample includes tens of thousands of clones, about 94% of them seen just once. The specimen was PBMCs. The source is a man aged 18 to 29 in good health and CMV-seropositive.

The chain recombines TRBV7-8 with TRBJ2-7; the match to TRBD1 covers 9 bases. Losses at the gene ends were 5 bases for V and 4 bases for J; bases not matched to a gene: 12. The CDR3 is 16 amino acids. Germline V gives CDR1 SGHVS, CDR2 FQNEAQ. CDR3 residues: CASSVRQGVMRYEQYF. CDR3 DNA: TGTGCCAGCAGCGTCAGACAGGGGGTGATGCGGTACGAGCAGTACTTC.

V usage is TRBV30 and J usage is TRBJ2-3, with 8 bases matching TRBD2. The CDR3 is 16 amino acids. Trimming took 3 bases from V and 2 from J; bases not matched to a gene: 10. Germline values: CDR1 GTSNPN, CDR2 SVGIG (reference sequence). CDR3 residues: CAWRAGAGGYTDTQYF. The CDR3 DNA reads TGTGCCTGGAGGGCCGGGGCGGGGGGATACACAGATACGCAGTATTTT.

The V gene is TRBV10-2, the J gene TRBJ1-4; 8 positions match TRBD1. This CDR3 comprises 13 residues. After removal of 8 bases from V and 7 bases from J, the junction contained 6 bases not matched to a gene. Germline V gives CDR1 WSHSY, CDR2 SAAADI. CDR3 protein: CASSRGLGEKLFF. DNA of the CDR3: TGCGCCAGCTCCAGGGGGCTCGGTGAAAAACTGTTTTTT.

This clone was detected only once. The chain links TRBV15 to TRBJ1-1; D may be TRBD1 (6 bases). CDR3 length: 15 amino acids. Germline values: CDR1 LNHNV, CDR2 YYDKDF (reference sequence). Deletions cut 1 base from V and 0 bases from J, with 9 bases between. The CDR3 bases are TGTGCCACCAGCAGAGGAGGGGGGGTGAACACTGAAGCTTTCTTT. This translates into CATSRGGGVNTEAFF.

This clone was seen a single time. V and J are TRBV7-2 and TRBJ2-7, with D unresolved. Trimming stripped 5 bases from V and 3 bases from J, with 17 bases between. Germline V gene data show CDR1 as SGHTA and CDR2 as FQGNSA. The CDR3 runs to 15 residues. The CDR3 DNA reads as TGTGCCAGCAGCCGAGAGTCCGCCAGGCTCTACGAGCAGTACTTC. Encoded protein: CASSRESARLYEQYF.